What follows are 3 T cell receptor beta chains derived from one specimen sequenced in a study of CD8+ T cells in alopecia areata. RNA was extracted and reverse transcribed into cDNA as the sequencing template. Method: immunoSEQ multiplex PCR; TCRdb's copy keeps in-frame clones and lacks some. The profile shows over 150,000 clones, approximately 60% of them singletons. Indicated treatment: oral pan-JAK inhibitor, 5-10 mg twice daily. Sequencing was performed on CD4+ T cells sorted from blood, taken at week 4, from a patient treated with tofacitinib. Receptor source: a human donor with alopecia areata.

V and J are TRBV30 and TRBJ1-2, with a weak D call TRBD1 (5 bases). The CDR3 spans 13 residues. V shed 5 bases and J shed 7 bases, with 17 bases lying between them. From germline, CDR1 is GTSNPN and CDR2 SVGIG (reference sequence). The CDR3 DNA reads as TGTGCCTGGGAGGGACTGCGAGGAGTTGGCTACACCTTC. Encoded protein: CAWEGLRGVGYTF.

The chain combines TRBV5-1 with TRBJ2-3; D is ambiguous. Germline V gene lookup returns CDR1 SGHRS and CDR2 YFSETQ. The CDR3 is 13 amino acids. The V gene lost 5 bases and the J gene lost 2 bases, with 9 bases spanning the gap. The CDR3 loop reads CASRAALTDTQYF. For the CDR3, the DNA is TGCGCCAGCAGAGCTGCACTCACAGATACGCAGTATTTT.

The gene calls are TRBV5-6 and TRBJ1-2, with D possibly being TRBD1 (6 bases). This CDR3 has 13 residues. V lost 4 bases to trimming and J lost 8 bases, with 15 bases between them. Germline V CDR1 and CDR2: SGHDT, YYEEEE. CDR3: CASSLTGAGGYTF. In DNA, the CDR3 is TGTGCCAGCAGCCTCACGGGGGCCGGGGGCTACACCTTC.